Sequencing of this TCR beta chain was carried out in a study of blood T cell repertoires in COVID-19. On the study more broadly: Material from acute and convalescent COVID-19 was sourced from the United States, Italy and Spain. Sample material is recorded as cDNA or gDNA derived from T cells, B-cell-depleted T cells, or PBMCs.

Original data processing: Amplifying reference gene primers gave estimates of nucleated cell counts. Here immunoSEQ multiplex PCR was the method, and the copy in TCRdb shows in-frame clones only, minus some. Clone size and the V and J calls come from that table; the DNA yielded D and trimming. Of 200,000 to 250,000 clones in the sample, approximately 83% were seen once. Trimming removed 0 bases from V and 7 bases from J, with 16 bases in between. CDR1 and CDR2 from the germline V gene are SGDLS and YYNGEE. This CDR3 region has 16 residues. What was sequenced was peripheral blood. The TCR sequence derives from a young woman who had recovered from COVID-19. V gene TRBV9 combines with J gene TRBJ1-4; D remains unclear. The CDR3 DNA reads as TGTGCCAGCAGCGTAGATAGAGGTCTTGAAGGTGAAAAACTGTTTTTT. This encodes CASSVDRGLEGEKLFF.